These 31 T cell receptor beta chains share one sample of origin, sequenced in a study of T cell changes during pregnancy in multiple sclerosis. Sequencing was performed with immunoSEQ multiplex PCR; in TCRdb, only in-frame clones are kept and a portion is missing. The sample has around 100,000 clones; roughly 92% are singletons. The sample here was peripheral blood, taken after pregnancy. These receptors came from a female donor with multiple sclerosis, enrolled in a pregnancy study.

The chain joins TRBV29-1 to TRBJ1-5; D call uncertain. The V and J ends lost 6 bases and 6 bases respectively, with 6 bases between them. The CDR3 length is 10 residues. CDR1 and CDR2 (germline): SQVTM, ANQGSEA. The CDR3 spells CSVGPQPQHF. In DNA form, the CDR3 reads TGCAGCGTCGGTCCTCAGCCCCAGCATTTT.

The V call is TRBV18, the J call TRBJ1-1, with TRBD1 matching 9 bases. This CDR3 spans 13 amino acids. CDR1 is KGHSH and CDR2 is LQKENI in the germline V gene. V lost 5 bases to trimming and J lost 5 bases; unmatched junction nucleotides: 3. This chain's CDR3 is CASSMTGGTEAFF. In DNA, the CDR3 is TGTGCCAGCTCAATGACAGGGGGGACTGAAGCTTTCTTT.

J is TRBJ1-6 and V is TRBV5-1, with D possibly TRBD1 on 6 matching bases. V lost 4 bases to trimming and J lost 9 bases, with 20 bases between them. Germline CDR1 and CDR2: SGHRS and YFSETQ. This CDR3 spans 16 amino acids. CDR3 coding DNA: TGCGCCAGCAGCCTAGCAGGGGACCCGGTCGGTTCACCCCTCCACTTT. It yields the protein CASSLAGDPVGSPLHF.

This clone was counted a single time. For the CDR3, the DNA is TGTGCCAGCAGTGAATTTGTTTTGGGTGGATTAGTGGGACAGGGATATGGTCAGGACTATGGCTACACCTTC. It yields the protein CASSEFVLGGLVGQGYGQDYGYTF. The rearrangement joins TRBV2 to TRBJ1-2; 9 positions match TRBD1. With V trimmed by 2 bases and J by 3 bases, 31 bases remained unmatched. Germline V lookup: CDR1 SNHLY, CDR2 FYNNEI. The CDR3 consists of 24 residues. Drawing the rest from reference TRBV2 and TRBJ1-2, the complete variable domain is EPEVTQTPSHQVTQMGQEVILRCVPISNHLYFYWYRQILGQKVEFLVSFYNNEISEKSEIFDDQFSVERPDGSNFTLKIRSTKLEDSAMYFCASSEFVLGGLVGQGYGQDYGYTFGSGTRLTVV.

This clone was counted ten times or more. The gene calls are TRBV4-2 and TRBJ1-6; 11 nucleotides align to TRBD1. Germline V lookup: CDR1 LGHNA, CDR2 YNFKEQ. This CDR3 has 14 amino acids. V lost 3 bases and J lost 9; bases outside the gene matches: 1. CDR3 DNA: TGTGCCAGCAGCCACGGGACAGGGGGTTCACCCCTCCACTTT. Amino acid sequence: CASSHGTGGSPLHF.

The chain recombines TRBV5-5 with TRBJ2-1; D is uncertain. Deletions cut 0 bases from V and 6 bases from J, with 7 bases between. Germline-derived CDR1 and CDR2 are SGHKS and YYEKEE (reference sequence). The CDR3 spans 13 residues. The CDR3 spells CASSLAAPNEQFF. The CDR3 nucleotides are TGTGCCAGCAGCTTGGCCGCGCCCAATGAGCAGTTCTTC.

The chain employs TRBV2 and TRBJ1-1, with D possibly TRBD1 on 5 matching bases. The V end lost 4 bases, the J end lost 4 bases, and 13 bases lay between the germline ends. This CDR3 is built from 14 residues. Germline CDR1 and CDR2: SNHLY and FYNNEI. The CDR3, as DNA: TGTGCCAGCAGTGGAACGCGGGGGGGCACTGAAGCTTTCTTT. Its translation: CASSGTRGGTEAFF.

The chain employs TRBV29-1 and TRBJ2-7; 7 nucleotides match TRBD1. The trim removed 0 bases at V and 2 bases at J, leaving 7 bases unmatched. There are 15 residues in the CDR3. Germline lookup yields CDR1 SQVTM and CDR2 ANQGSEA. CDR3 nucleotides: TGCAGCGTTGAAGATGGGCCAGGGGGAACCTACGAGCAGTACTTC. Residues: CSVEDGPGGTYEQYF.

This sequence joins TRBV28 and TRBJ2-2; 8 bases align to TRBD2. V trimming: 2 bases; J trimming: 4 bases; junction bases outside the gene matches: 0. This CDR3 has 14 residues. Germline lookup yields CDR1 MDHEN and CDR2 SYDVKM. The CDR3 region has the DNA TGTGCCAGCAGTTTACTAGCGGGCACCGGGGAGCTGTTTTTT. This codes for CASSLLAGTGELFF.

The chain combines TRBV11-2 with TRBJ1-6; TRBD1 matches 8 bases. Germline-derived CDR1 and CDR2 are SGHAT and FQNNGV. Trimming removed 3 bases from V and 7 bases from J; junction bases left unmatched: 11. This CDR3 is built from 17 residues. The CDR3: CASSFGQGILMNSPLHF. CDR3 in DNA: TGTGCCAGCAGCTTCGGACAGGGAATATTGATGAATTCACCCCTCCACTTT.

CDR3 in amino acids: CASSFQTGSSTDTQYF. The CDR3 nucleotides read TGTGCCAGCAGCTTCCAGACAGGGAGTAGCACAGATACGCAGTATTTT. The chain recombines TRBV11-1 with TRBJ2-3; TRBD1 aligns across 7 bases. The V and J ends lost 3 bases and 0 bases, in that order; junction bases with no gene match: 6. Germline V lookup: CDR1 SGHAT, CDR2 FQDESV (reference sequence). The CDR3 sequence is 16 residues long.

The J gene is TRBJ2-3, the V gene TRBV6-5; D is undetermined. The V and J ends lost 2 bases and 2 bases respectively, with 11 bases between them. Per the germline V gene, CDR1 is MNHEY and CDR2 is SVGAGI. The CDR3 has 15 residues. The CDR3 spells CASSYESAYTDTQYF. The CDR3 coding sequence is TGTGCCAGCAGTTACGAGAGCGCCTACACAGATACGCAGTATTTT.

The chain joins TRBV15 to TRBJ1-3; 7 nucleotides match TRBD1. The V segment lost 4 bases and the J segment 2 bases; nucleotides outside the gene matches: 8. The CDR3 runs 16 residues. The germline V gene encodes CDR1 LNHNV and CDR2 YYDKDF (reference sequence). For the CDR3, the DNA is TGTGCCACCAGCAAGGACAGGTCGACCCCTGGAAACACCATATATTTT. The encoded protein is CATSKDRSTPGNTIYF.

This clone has just one count. The J gene is TRBJ1-1, the V gene TRBV30, with D unclear. V gave up 3 bases and J gave up 1 base, with 9 bases separating them. This CDR3 region has 13 residues. In germline, CDR1 is GTSNPN, CDR2 SVGIG (reference sequence). The CDR3 loop reads CAWSRRGNTEAFF. The CDR3 bases are TGTGCCTGGAGCCGGCGGGGGAACACTGAAGCTTTCTTT.

This sequence joins TRBV30 and TRBJ2-1; possibly TRBD2 for D (5 bases). V was cut by 2 bases and J by 2 bases, with 13 bases left in between. The germline V gene encodes CDR1 GTSNPN and CDR2 SVGIG (reference sequence). The CDR3 length is 15 residues. DNA for the CDR3: TGTGCCTGGAGTATGCTAGCCCCGGCCTACAATGAGCAGTTCTTC. Encoded protein: CAWSMLAPAYNEQFF.

This chain uses TRBV5-5 with TRBJ2-2, with 13 bases aligning to TRBD2. Losses at the gene ends were 4 bases for V and 5 bases for J; bases not matched to a gene: 8. This CDR3 has 17 amino acids. The germline gives CDR1 SGHKS, CDR2 YYEKEE (reference sequence). CDR3 amino acids: CASSETSGGARTGELFF. The CDR3, as DNA: TGTGCCAGCAGCGAAACTAGCGGGGGGGCGCGGACCGGGGAGCTGTTTTTT. The variable domain in full, completed from reference TRBV5-5 and TRBJ2-2, reads DAGVTQSPTHLIKTRGQQVTLRCSPISGHKSVSWYQQVLGQGPQFIFQYYEKEERGRGNFPDRFSARQFPNYSSELNVNALLLGDSALYLCASSETSGGARTGELFFGEGSRLTVL.

This chain connects TRBV6-4 to TRBJ2-2; 7 nucleotides match TRBD1. V gave up 5 bases and J gave up 0 bases; unmatched junction bases: 9. CDR3 length: 17 amino acids. CDR1 MRHNA and CDR2 SNTAGT come from the germline V gene. The CDR3: CASSHNLGTANTGELFF. CDR3 nucleotide sequence: TGTGCCAGCAGTCACAATCTGGGGACAGCGAACACCGGGGAGCTGTTTTTT.

This clone was counted a single time. The chain is built from TRBV27 and TRBJ2-3, with a weak D call TRBD2 (6 bases). The germline CDR1 and CDR2 sequences are MNHEY and SMNVEV (reference sequence). This CDR3 is built from 18 residues. V gave up 0 bases and J gave up 2 bases, with 18 bases separating them. This chain's CDR3 is CASSLSITSGVDTDTQYF. CDR3 coding DNA: TGTGCCAGCAGTTTATCGATAACCTCGGGGGTAGACACAGATACGCAGTATTTT.

This chain links TRBV27 with TRBJ2-3; D is ambiguous. The germline V gene encodes CDR1 MNHEY and CDR2 SMNVEV (reference sequence). V was shortened by 3 bases and J by 0 bases, with 10 bases between the two germline ends. The CDR3 is 15 residues long. In nucleotides, the CDR3 is TGTGCCAGCAGTTTTATTGCTACTAGCACAGATACGCAGTATTTT. It translates to CASSFIATSTDTQYF.

Ten or more counts support this clone. The V call is TRBV7-6, the J call TRBJ1-3; TRBD1 might be the D (5 bases). Trimming removed 6 bases from V and 0 bases from J, with 12 bases in between. CDR3 length: 15 amino acids. Germline CDR1 SGHVS, CDR2 FNYEAQ. The CDR3 is CASSLSGGSGNTIYF. DNA for the CDR3: TGTGCCAGCAGTTTGTCCGGGGGCTCTGGAAACACCATATATTTT.

The rearrangement links TRBV19 to TRBJ2-1; the D gene is possibly TRBD2 (6 bases). The V end lost 6 bases, the J end lost 7 bases, and 16 bases lay between the germline ends. Germline CDR1 and CDR2: LNHDA and SQIVND (reference sequence). This CDR3 contains 14 residues. Written as DNA, the CDR3 is TGTGCCAGTAGAACAGGACTATCCAGGAATGAGCAGTTCTTC. Encoded protein: CASRTGLSRNEQFF.

The chain uses TRBV19 and TRBJ1-5; 7 bases agree with TRBD1. The V and J ends lost 5 bases and 1 base, in that order; junction bases with no gene match: 2. This CDR3 comprises 14 residues. CDR1 and CDR2 from the germline V gene are LNHDA and SQIVND (reference sequence). CDR3: CASSQDRSNQPQHF. The CDR3 DNA is TGTGCCAGTAGTCAGGACAGGAGCAATCAGCCCCAGCATTTT.

The rearrangement joins TRBV9 to TRBJ2-1; 13 positions match TRBD2. With 3 bases clipped from V and 7 bases from J, the junction kept 4 bases outside the gene matches. The CDR3 is 15 residues long. Germline V gene lookup returns CDR1 SGDLS and CDR2 YYNGEE. The CDR3 DNA reads as TGTGCCAGCAGCGCAACTAGCGGGAGGGATAATGAGCAGTTCTTC. It translates to CASSATSGRDNEQFF.

The chain couples TRBV19 to TRBJ2-7; maybe TRBD2 (7 bases). This CDR3 is built from 16 residues. The germline V gene encodes CDR1 LNHDA and CDR2 SQIVND (reference sequence). The V end was cut by 6 bases, the J end by 0 bases, with 18 bases between. The CDR3 nucleotides read TGTGCCAGTAGCCCCCGGGGTGGGGGGGCCTCCTACGAGCAGTACTTC. It encodes CASSPRGGGASYEQYF.

Worth noting for this clone: Other DNA sequences in this sample translate to the same CDR3. The chain joins TRBV4-1 to TRBJ1-2; a weak D match, TRBD1 (5 bases). Germline-derived CDR1 and CDR2 are MGHRA and YSYEKL. V was pared by 0 bases and J by 4 bases, with 12 bases between. The length of the CDR3 is 15 residues. The CDR3 nucleotides are TGCGCCAGCAGCCAAGATAGGGGAAGGGGCTATGGCTACACCTTC. This translates into CASSQDRGRGYGYTF.

V gene TRBV7-9 combines with J gene TRBJ2-7; 11 positions match TRBD2. The CDR3 extends over 17 amino acids. With V trimmed by 3 bases and J by 3 bases, 10 bases remained unmatched. The germline V gene has CDR1 SEHNR and CDR2 FQNEAQ (reference sequence). The CDR3 DNA sequence: TGTGCCAGCAGCTTGGATCGCCTAGCGGGAGGAATCTACGAGCAGTACTTC. Protein sequence: CASSLDRLAGGIYEQYF.

This clone came up once. The chain couples TRBV27 to TRBJ1-5; D unclear. The germline V and J ends were trimmed by 3 bases and 10 bases, with 13 bases remaining between them. Per germline, CDR1 MNHEY and CDR2 SMNVEV (reference sequence). This CDR3 has 13 amino acids. CDR3 DNA: TGTGCCAGCAGTTTCACCCGGAGTGTACCCCAGCATTTT. Translating it yields CASSFTRSVPQHF.

This clone was seen only once. The rearrangement links TRBV10-2 to TRBJ2-3; 12 bases line up with TRBD2. Germline V lookup: CDR1 WSHSY, CDR2 SAAADI. The CDR3 covers 18 residues. The trim removed 2 bases at V and 0 bases at J, leaving 6 bases unmatched. The CDR3 nucleotides read TGCGCCAGCAGTGAGCCCGGGACTAGCGGGTTTAGCACAGATACGCAGTATTTT. The encoded protein is CASSEPGTSGFSTDTQYF.

A single count supports this clone. This sequence joins TRBV5-1 and TRBJ2-7; perhaps TRBD1 as D (5 bases). The V gene's germline CDR1 is SGHRS and CDR2 YFSETQ. This CDR3 contains 15 residues. Trimming shortened V by 4 bases and J by 0 bases, and 14 bases separated the two germline ends. CDR3 in amino acids: CASSPMAGISYEQYF. CDR3 sequence (DNA): TGCGCCAGCAGCCCCATGGCAGGGATCTCCTACGAGCAGTACTTC.

CDR3 region: CASTLQQGDTGELFF. The CDR3 DNA is TGTGCCAGCACCCTCCAACAGGGTGACACCGGGGAGCTGTTTTTT. V is TRBV7-3 and J is TRBJ2-2; D may be TRBD1 (6 bases). Germline lookup yields CDR1 SGHTA and CDR2 FQGTGA. The CDR3 consists of 15 residues. The V gene lost 7 bases and the J gene lost 3 bases, with 15 bases spanning the gap. Looking up the rest from reference TRBV7-3 and TRBJ2-2 gives the full variable domain: GAGVSQTPSNKVTEKGKYVELRCDPISGHTALYWYRQSLGQGPEFLIYFQGTGAADDSGLPNDRFFAVRPEGSVSTLKIQRTERGDSAVYLCASTLQQGDTGELFFGEGSRLTVL.

The genes are TRBV2 and TRBJ1-1; D uncertain. Trimming stripped 5 bases from V and 5 bases from J, with 12 bases between. The CDR3 is 13 residues long. Germline V lookup: CDR1 SNHLY, CDR2 FYNNEI. The CDR3, as DNA: TGTGCCAGCAGTAAAGGAGAGAGGACTGAAGCTTTCTTT. Its translation is CASSKGERTEAFF.